These 30 T cell receptor beta chains originate from one sample sequenced in a study of T-cell reconstitution after alpha-beta-depleted transplantation in children. Unique molecular identifiers were used in preparing the TCRbeta library. MiXCR, run by TCRdb on the PCR reads, gives a single entry per CDR3 protein. The repertoire holds over 550,000 distinct CDR3 sequences, with roughly 10% as singletons. The starting material was PBMCs from the stem cell graft donor, obtained from the stem cell graft. The receptors come from a human donor who donated a stem cell graft to a child with acute myeloid leukemia.

The V and J genes are TRBV7-8 and TRBJ2-2, with 7 bases identical to TRBD2. Unmatched junction bases numbered 8, after V lost 4 bases and J lost 3 bases. The CDR3 is 16 residues long. Germline V CDR1 and CDR2: SGHVS, FQNEAQ. CDR3: CASSSWTRIDTGELFF. The CDR3 DNA follows: TGTGCCAGCAGCTCCTGGACTAGAATCGACACCGGGGAGCTGTTTTTT.

This clonotype was picked up a small number of times. The rearrangement uses TRBV7-6 and TRBJ2-7; 10 bases agree with TRBD1. The length of the CDR3 is 15 residues. Per germline, CDR1 SGHVS and CDR2 FNYEAQ. The V gene end was trimmed by 1 base and the J gene end by 3 bases; junction bases not matched to a gene: 3. The CDR3 here is CASSLGDRGVYEQYF. DNA for the CDR3: TGTGCCAGCAGCTTAGGGGACAGGGGAGTCTACGAGCAGTACTTC. Full variable domain (rest looked up from reference TRBV7-6 and TRBJ2-7): GAGVSQSPRYKVTKRGQDVALRCDPISGHVSLYWYRQALGQGPEFLTYFNYEAQQDKSGLPNDRFSAERPEGSISTLTIQRTEQRDSAMYRCASSLGDRGVYEQYFGPGTRLTVT.

The sample holds many counts of this clonotype. The V call is TRBV20-1, the J call TRBJ2-3, with no clear D. This CDR3 is 12 amino acids long. V lost 0 bases and J lost 3, with 4 bases in between. CDR1 and CDR2 (germline): DFQATT, SNEGSKA (reference sequence). CDR3 protein: CSARDGTDTQYF. DNA for the CDR3: TGCAGTGCTAGAGATGGGACAGATACGCAGTATTTT.

The chain links TRBV15 to TRBJ2-5, with D perhaps TRBD2 (5 bases). The CDR3 is 14 amino acids. Germline V gives CDR1 LNHNV, CDR2 YYDKDF (reference sequence). V was pared by 4 bases and J by 4 bases, with 13 bases between. The CDR3 bases are TGTGCCACCAGCATAATGGGAGAGGCAGAGACCCAGTACTTC. Its translation is CATSIMGEAETQYF.

This clonotype was recorded many times. The chain uses TRBV12-3 or TRBV12-4 and TRBJ1-1, with 9 bases matching TRBD1. V lost 1 base to trimming and J lost 5 bases; unmatched junction nucleotides: 2. This CDR3 is 14 amino acids long. The CDR3 region is CASSLGGTGTEAFF. The CDR3 DNA reads as TGTGCCAGCAGTTTAGGAGGGACAGGGACTGAAGCTTTCTTT.

This clonotype was seen only a few times. The genes are TRBV20-1 and TRBJ2-3; TRBD2 matches 11 bases. The J segment lost 4 bases and the V segment lost 0 bases, leaving 3 bases of the junction unmatched. The CDR3 sequence is 15 residues long. Germline values: CDR1 DFQATT, CDR2 SNEGSKA (reference sequence). CDR3 amino acids: CSARDSGRDSDTQYF. For the CDR3, the DNA is TGCAGTGCTAGAGATAGCGGGAGGGACTCAGATACGCAGTATTTT.

The rearrangement uses TRBV27 and TRBJ2-1; TRBD2 might be the D (5 bases). The CDR3 totals 13 residues. Germline assignment: CDR1 MNHEY and CDR2 SMNVEV (reference sequence). The V end lost 6 bases, the J end lost 6 bases, and 12 bases lay between the germline ends. CDR3 sequence reads: CASSGLSRNEQFF. CDR3 in DNA: TGTGCCAGCAGCGGACTTTCTCGCAATGAGCAGTTCTTC.

The chain couples TRBV7-9 to TRBJ2-1, with D hard to call. Trimming cost V 5 bases and J 6 bases, with 11 bases left between them. The CDR3 consists of 13 residues. Germline values: CDR1 SEHNR, CDR2 FQNEAQ (reference sequence). The CDR3 DNA is TGTGCCAGCAGCCACCAATACACCAATGAGCAGTTCTTC. It codes for CASSHQYTNEQFF. The whole variable domain, filled in from reference TRBV7-9 and TRBJ2-1, reads DTGVSQNPRHKITKRGQNVTFRCDPISEHNRLYWYRQTLGQGPEFLTYFQNEAQLEKSRLLSDRFSAERPKGSFSTLEIQRTEQGDSAMYLCASSHQYTNEQFFGPGTRLTVL.

V is TRBV12-3 or TRBV12-4 and J is TRBJ2-2, with D perhaps being TRBD1 or TRBD2 (7 bases each). The CDR3 length is 15 residues. The germline V and J ends were trimmed by 4 bases and 3 bases, with 12 bases remaining between them. The CDR3, as DNA: TGTGCCAGCAGTTGGGCAGGGGGGGACACCGGGGAGCTGTTTTTT. It specifies CASSWAGGDTGELFF.

This clonotype was observed a handful of times. The chain links TRBV2 to TRBJ1-1; TRBD1 aligns across 8 bases. Unmatched junction bases numbered 9, after V lost 11 bases and J lost 4 bases. The CDR3 contains 13 residues. Per the germline V gene, CDR1 is SNHLY and CDR2 is FYNNEI. This CDR3 is CAGAGGTGTEAFF. DNA for the CDR3: TGTGCCGGGGCAGGGGGCACGGGCACTGAAGCTTTCTTT.

The table lists this clonotype with a few counts. The chain couples TRBV28 to TRBJ2-5; D possibly matches TRBD1 or TRBD2 (5 bases each). Germline V lookup: CDR1 MDHEN, CDR2 SYDVKM. CDR3 size: 13 residues. V was trimmed by 5 bases and J by 5 bases, leaving 12 bases between them. CDR3 DNA: TGTGCCAGCAGTACCCTCTGGGGGGAGACCCAGTACTTC. Residues: CASSTLWGETQYF.

As regards this clonotype: Lacking the conserved final phenylalanine or tryptophan, this CDR3 likely reflects a read error. The chain employs TRBV5-1 and TRBJ1-5; D gene unclear. In germline, CDR1 is SGHRS, CDR2 YFSETQ. This CDR3 is 14 amino acids long. Trimming removed 0 bases from V and 3 bases from J, with 7 bases in between. The CDR3 here is CASSLEGNNQPQHC. Here the CDR3 DNA reads TGCGCCAGCAGCTTGGAGGGTAACAATCAGCCCCAGCATTGT.

This clonotype has just a few counts. The chain uses TRBV4-2 and TRBJ2-7, with 9 bases that match TRBD2. The CDR3 totals 19 residues. Trimming removed 0 bases from V and 1 base from J; junction bases left unmatched: 13. The germline V gene has CDR1 LGHNA and CDR2 YNFKEQ. The CDR3 nucleotides are TGTGCCAGCAGCCAAGATTCTCTAATGTCGGCGGGAGGGTCCTACGAGCAGTACTTC. Encoded protein: CASSQDSLMSAGGSYEQYF.

This clonotype appeared a few times. The chain links TRBV14 to TRBJ2-1; D remains unclear. The CDR3 runs to 14 residues. The V end was cut by 0 bases, the J end by 8 bases, with 11 bases between. Germline CDR1 SGHDN, CDR2 FVKESK. CDR3 residues: CASSQEGFWDEQFF. CDR3 nucleotides: TGTGCCAGCAGCCAAGAGGGCTTCTGGGATGAGCAGTTCTTC.

The chain links TRBV29-1 to TRBJ2-1, with TRBD2 matching 10 bases. CDR3 length: 13 residues. Germline loops: CDR1 SQVTM, CDR2 ANQGSEA. V gave up 4 bases and J gave up 9 bases; unmatched junction bases: 6. CDR3 in amino acids: CSVVLSGGGEQFF. For the CDR3, the DNA is TGCAGCGTTGTTCTGAGCGGGGGGGGTGAGCAGTTCTTC.

Only a few counts were recorded for this clonotype. The rearrangement uses TRBV29-1 and TRBJ2-7; TRBD1 or TRBD2 may be the D gene (5 bases each). Trimming pared 6 bases from V and 1 base from J, leaving 10 bases between. The CDR3 is made up of 12 amino acids. Germline CDR1 and CDR2: SQVTM and ANQGSEA. The CDR3 bases are TGCAGCGTCCGGGACGGGTCCTACGAGCAGTACTTC. It codes for CSVRDGSYEQYF.

This clonotype was observed a handful of times. V gene TRBV6-5 combines with J gene TRBJ2-3; the D gene is possibly TRBD1 (5 bases). Germline CDR1 and CDR2: MNHEY and SVGAGI. The CDR3 consists of 16 residues. The V gene lost 2 bases and the J gene lost 5 bases, with 17 bases spanning the gap. The CDR3 DNA reads TGTGCCAGCAGTTACCGTCCCTTAGGGGTTGGAGATACGCAGTATTTT. Protein sequence: CASSYRPLGVGDTQYF.

This clonotype has just a few counts. The chain carries TRBV3-1 and TRBJ1-1, with no clear D. Deletions cut 1 base from V and 11 bases from J, with 11 bases between. The CDR3 extends over 12 amino acids. In germline, CDR1 is LGHDT, CDR2 YNNKEL (reference sequence). The CDR3 region has the DNA TGTGCCAGCAGCCAAGGGAAGGGTGGGGCTTTCTTT. The encoded protein is CASSQGKGGAFF.

In its sample, this clonotype was seen many times. This sequence joins TRBV20-1 and TRBJ2-7, with D maybe TRBD1 (5 bases). Germline CDR1 and CDR2: DFQATT and SNEGSKA (reference sequence). The V gene lost 5 bases and the J gene lost 3 bases, with 11 bases spanning the gap. The CDR3 loop spans 12 amino acids. The DNA of the CDR3 is TGCAGTGCTTCCCCTGACAGCTACGAGCAGTACTTC. Translation gives CSASPDSYEQYF.

This clonotype showed up many times. This chain links TRBV5-1 with TRBJ2-3; tentatively, D is TRBD1 or TRBD2 (7 bases each). Germline CDR1 reads SGHRS; CDR2 reads YFSETQ. V lost 4 bases and J 3 bases, leaving 12 bases between the germline ends. The CDR3 runs 14 residues. CDR3 region: CASSNRGGTDTQYF. In nucleotides, the CDR3 is TGCGCCAGCAGCAACAGGGGAGGGACAGATACGCAGTATTTT.

This clonotype was recorded at least ten times. The V gene is TRBV21-1, the J gene TRBJ1-5; TRBD1, as called in the table, went unchecked against the DNA. TRBV21-1 is marked as a pseudogene. CDR3 size: 16 residues. The DNA for the CDR3 is TGTGCCAGCACCAGGGGACTGGGGGGAAGCAATCAGCCCCAGCATTTT. Translation gives CASTRGLGGSNQPQHF.

This clonotype was seen more than once but under ten times. The chain joins TRBV4-1 to TRBJ2-1; no clear D gene. The V gene lost 1 base and the J gene lost 0 bases, with 7 bases spanning the gap. The CDR3 has 15 residues. Germline V lookup: CDR1 MGHRA, CDR2 YSYEKL. The CDR3, as DNA: TGCGCCAGCAGCCAAGTGGAGAGCTCCTACAATGAGCAGTTCTTC. Translating gives CASSQVESSYNEQFF.

This clonotype was detected a few times. The chain is built from TRBV14 and TRBJ2-1; weak D call: TRBD2 (6 bases). The germline V and J ends were trimmed by 1 base and 3 bases, with 10 bases remaining between them. CDR1 is SGHDN, CDR2 FVKESK, per germline. This CDR3 spans 15 amino acids. The CDR3 reads CASSQVGGLYNEQFF. In nucleotides, the CDR3 is TGTGCCAGCAGCCAAGTGGGGGGACTCTACAATGAGCAGTTCTTC.

This clonotype was recorded many times. The rearrangement uses TRBV27 and TRBJ2-7; 9 nucleotides match TRBD2. Trimming at V came to 0 bases and at J to 3 bases, leaving 6 bases not matched to a gene. Germline V lookup: CDR1 MNHEY, CDR2 SMNVEV (reference sequence). The CDR3 is 16 residues long. The CDR3 sequence: CASSLSNSGSFYEQYF. The CDR3 coding sequence is TGTGCCAGCAGTTTATCCAATAGCGGGAGCTTCTACGAGCAGTACTTC.

The CDR3 loop is CASSPLLASQETQYF. The CDR3 DNA follows: TGTGCCAGCAGTCCCTTACTAGCGTCCCAAGAGACCCAGTACTTC. The chain uses TRBV27 and TRBJ2-5, with 7 positions matching TRBD2. CDR3 length: 15 residues. CDR1 is MNHEY and CDR2 is SMNVEV in the germline V gene (reference sequence). J lost 1 base, V lost 5 bases, and 7 bases had no gene match.

This clonotype was observed a handful of times. V is TRBV20-1 and J is TRBJ1-1, with D perhaps TRBD1 (6 bases). This CDR3 comprises 13 residues. V lost 4 bases to trimming and J lost 1 base, with 10 bases between them. Germline CDR1 reads DFQATT; CDR2 reads SNEGSKA (reference sequence). The CDR3 is CSANGQQNTEAFF. CDR3 sequence (DNA): TGCAGTGCTAATGGACAGCAGAACACTGAAGCTTTCTTT.

The rearrangement links TRBV6-5 to TRBJ1-5; 11 bases match TRBD1. The CDR3 sequence is 16 residues long. Germline values: CDR1 MNHEY, CDR2 SVGAGI. J lost 7 bases, V lost 4 bases, and 9 bases had no gene match. The DNA of the CDR3 is TGTGCCAGCAGTTCGACCGGGACAGGGGGAAGGCAGCCCCAGCATTTT. Translation: CASSSTGTGGRQPQHF.

In its sample, this clonotype was seen a few times. The chain joins TRBV12-3 or TRBV12-4 to TRBJ2-5; 8 positions match TRBD2. The CDR3 is 16 amino acids. The J segment lost 7 bases and the V segment lost 5 bases, leaving 15 bases of the junction unmatched. The CDR3 loop reads CASSQPTRTGGWTQYF. The CDR3 DNA is TGTGCCAGCAGTCAACCCACCCGGACGGGAGGGTGGACCCAGTACTTC.

This chain links TRBV20-1 with TRBJ2-5; TRBD2 matches 9 bases. This CDR3 has 17 amino acids. Trimming took 0 bases from V and 5 from J; bases not matched to a gene: 13. Per germline, CDR1 DFQATT and CDR2 SNEGSKA (reference sequence). DNA for the CDR3: TGCAGTGCTAGAGATCGGAAGGGCTTAGCGGGGGAGGAGACCCAGTACTTC. Amino acid sequence: CSARDRKGLAGEETQYF.

This clonotype was counted at least ten times. The CDR3: CASSRRENTEAFF. The CDR3 nucleotides are TGTGCCAGTAGTAGGAGGGAGAACACTGAAGCTTTCTTT. The chain combines TRBV19 with TRBJ1-1; D gene uncertain. The ends were cut back, 4 bases at V and 1 base at J, with 7 bases in the middle. This CDR3 is built from 13 residues. Germline-derived CDR1 and CDR2 are LNHDA and SQIVND (reference sequence).